This record looks at one T cell receptor beta chain sequence and its context. These data belong to a study of response to subunit inactivated influenza vaccine. TCRdb passed the RT-PCR reads through MiXCR, listing each CDR3 protein once. The data hold a few hundred thousand distinct CDR3 sequences, with over 9% observed a single time. The CDR3 consists of 15 residues. The V gene's germline CDR1 is LNHDA and CDR2 SQIVND (reference sequence). With 1 base clipped from V and 2 bases from J, the junction kept 2 bases outside the gene matches. A further study also used this sample, focusing on T cells expressing NK-cell markers. That source notes: A 5'RACE template switching approach incorporating UMIs was used to make TCR beta cDNA. CD3+CD56+NKG2C+, CD3+CD56+NKG2C- and CD3+CD56-NKG2C+ T cells, once sorted, supplied the TCR beta repertoires.

This chain uses TRBV19 with TRBJ1-5, with 7 bases lining up with TRBD1. This TCR was recovered from a man in his fifties or sixties who received an inactivated influenza vaccine. The sequencing used PBMCs from blood, collected on the day of vaccination. The CDR3 region is CASSIGRGGNQPQHF. CDR3 DNA: TGTGCCAGTAGTATAGGCAGGGGGGGCAATCAGCCCCAGCATTTT.